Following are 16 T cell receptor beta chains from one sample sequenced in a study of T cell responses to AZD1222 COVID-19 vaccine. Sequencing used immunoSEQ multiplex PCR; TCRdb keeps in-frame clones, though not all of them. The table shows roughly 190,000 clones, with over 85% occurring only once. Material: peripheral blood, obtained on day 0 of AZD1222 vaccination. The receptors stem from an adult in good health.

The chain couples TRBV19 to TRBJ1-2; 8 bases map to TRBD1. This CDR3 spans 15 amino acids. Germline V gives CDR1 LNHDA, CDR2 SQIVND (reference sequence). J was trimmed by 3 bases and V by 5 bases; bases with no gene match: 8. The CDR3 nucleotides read TGTGCCAGTAGTTACTCATACAGGGGGGACTATGGCTACACCTTC. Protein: CASSYSYRGDYGYTF.

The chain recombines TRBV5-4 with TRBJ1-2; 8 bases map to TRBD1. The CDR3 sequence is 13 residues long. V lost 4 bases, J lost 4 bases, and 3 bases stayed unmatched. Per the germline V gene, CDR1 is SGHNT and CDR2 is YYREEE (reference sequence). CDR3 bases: TGTGCCAGCAGCATCGACAGGGGCTATGGCTACACCTTC. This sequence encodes CASSIDRGYGYTF.

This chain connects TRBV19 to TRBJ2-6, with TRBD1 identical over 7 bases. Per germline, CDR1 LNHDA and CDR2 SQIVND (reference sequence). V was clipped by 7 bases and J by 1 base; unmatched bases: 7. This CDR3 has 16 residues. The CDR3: CASKNRGDSGANVLTF. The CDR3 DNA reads TGTGCCAGTAAAAACAGGGGAGATTCTGGGGCCAACGTCCTGACTTTC.

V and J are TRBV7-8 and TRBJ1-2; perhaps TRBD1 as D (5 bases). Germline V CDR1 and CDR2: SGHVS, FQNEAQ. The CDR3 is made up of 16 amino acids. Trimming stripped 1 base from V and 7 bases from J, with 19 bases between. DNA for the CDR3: TGTGCCAGCAGCTTAGTTATTCATGGCAGGGAGTCTGGCTACACCTTC. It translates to CASSLVIHGRESGYTF.

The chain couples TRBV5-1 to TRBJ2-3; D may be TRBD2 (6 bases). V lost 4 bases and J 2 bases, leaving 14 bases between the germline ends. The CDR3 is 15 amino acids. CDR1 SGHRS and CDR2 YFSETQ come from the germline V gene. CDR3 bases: TGCGCCAGCAGCCAGGTGGGGGGACTCACAGATACGCAGTATTTT. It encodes CASSQVGGLTDTQYF. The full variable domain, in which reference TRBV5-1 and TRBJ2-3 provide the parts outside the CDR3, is KAGVTQTPRYLIKTRGQQVTLSCSPISGHRSVSWYQQTPGQGLQFLFEYFSETQRNKGNFPGRFSGRQFSNSRSEMNVSTLELGDSALYLCASSQVGGLTDTQYFGPGTRLTVL.

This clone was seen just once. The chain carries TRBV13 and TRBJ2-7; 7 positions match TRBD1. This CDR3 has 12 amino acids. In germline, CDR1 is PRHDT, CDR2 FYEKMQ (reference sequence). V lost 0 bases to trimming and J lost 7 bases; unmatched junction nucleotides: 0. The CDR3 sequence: CASSLGRGEQYF. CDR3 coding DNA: TGTGCCAGCAGCTTAGGCAGGGGGGAGCAGTACTTC.

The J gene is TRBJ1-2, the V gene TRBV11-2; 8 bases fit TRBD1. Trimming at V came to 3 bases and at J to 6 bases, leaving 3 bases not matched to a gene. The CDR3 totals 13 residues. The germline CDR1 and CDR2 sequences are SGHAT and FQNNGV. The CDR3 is CASSLDRAHGYTF. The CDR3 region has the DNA TGTGCCAGCAGCTTGGACAGGGCCCATGGCTACACCTTC.

The CDR3 protein is CASMGQSYNSPLHF. CDR3 in DNA: TGTGCCAGTATGGGACAGTCCTATAATTCACCCCTCCACTTT. The chain combines TRBV19 with TRBJ1-6, with TRBD1 matching 7 bases. This CDR3 contains 14 residues. With 7 bases clipped from V and 1 base from J, the junction kept 1 base outside the gene matches. Germline loops: CDR1 LNHDA, CDR2 SQIVND (reference sequence). The entire variable domain, with the rest obtained from reference TRBV19 and TRBJ1-6, is as follows: DGGITQSPKYLFRKEGQNVTLSCEQNLNHDAMYWYRQDPGQGLRLIYYSQIVNDFQKGDIAEGYSVSREKKESFPLTVTSAQKNPTAFYLCASMGQSYNSPLHFGNGTRLTVT.

The CDR3 bases are TGTGCCAGCAGCTTGGGACTAGCGGTTAAGTTTTTCGGGGAGCTGTTTTTT. Amino acids: CASSLGLAVKFFGELFF. The chain joins TRBV11-2 to TRBJ2-2; TRBD2 agrees at 11 bases. This CDR3 contains 17 residues. Germline V gene data show CDR1 as SGHAT and CDR2 as FQNNGV. V gave up 3 bases and J gave up 7 bases; unmatched junction bases: 10.

As DNA, the CDR3 is TGTGCCAGCAGAAATTCACCCAGTGGGAATGAAAAACTGTTTTTT. Translation gives CASRNSPSGNEKLFF. The chain joins TRBV7-2 to TRBJ1-4; D is unresolved. The CDR3 spans 15 residues. Trimming removed 6 bases from V and 5 bases from J, with 16 bases in between. Germline CDR1 reads SGHTA; CDR2 reads FQGNSA.

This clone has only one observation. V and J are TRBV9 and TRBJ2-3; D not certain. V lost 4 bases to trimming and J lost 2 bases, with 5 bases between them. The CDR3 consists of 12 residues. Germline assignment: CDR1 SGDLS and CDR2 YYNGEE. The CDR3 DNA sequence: TGTGCCAGCAGCCCAGTCACAGATACGCAGTATTTT. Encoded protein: CASSPVTDTQYF. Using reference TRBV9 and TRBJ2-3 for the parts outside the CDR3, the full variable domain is DSGVTQTPKHLITATGQRVTLRCSPRSGDLSVYWYQQSLDQGLQFLIQYYNGEERAKGNILERFSAQQFPDLHSELNLSSLELGDSALYFCASSPVTDTQYFGPGTRLTVL.

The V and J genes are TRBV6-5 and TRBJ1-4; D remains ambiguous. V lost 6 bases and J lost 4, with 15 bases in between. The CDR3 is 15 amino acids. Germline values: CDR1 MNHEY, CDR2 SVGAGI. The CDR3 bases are TGTGCCAGCAGCGGTTCCGGGATCTTTAATGAAAAACTGTTTTTT. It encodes CASSGSGIFNEKLFF.

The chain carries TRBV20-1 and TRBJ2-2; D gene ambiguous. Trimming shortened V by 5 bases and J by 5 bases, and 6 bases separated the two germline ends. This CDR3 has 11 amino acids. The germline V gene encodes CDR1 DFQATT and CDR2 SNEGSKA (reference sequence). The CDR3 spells CSAPITGELFF. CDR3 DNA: TGCAGTGCTCCGATTACCGGGGAGCTGTTTTTT.

CDR3 bases: TGTGCCACCCACTCTGCCGGGACTAAGTACGAGCAGTACTTC. It translates to CATHSAGTKYEQYF. This chain links TRBV6-5 with TRBJ2-7, with 7 bases aligning to TRBD2. The V gene end was trimmed by 10 bases and the J gene end by 4 bases; junction bases not matched to a gene: 13. Looked up from germline, CDR1 is MNHEY and CDR2 is SVGAGI. This CDR3 region has 14 residues.

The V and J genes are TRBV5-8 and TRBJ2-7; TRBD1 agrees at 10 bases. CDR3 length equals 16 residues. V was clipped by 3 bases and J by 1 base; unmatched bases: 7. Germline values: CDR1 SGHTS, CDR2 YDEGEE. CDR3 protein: CASSWGQGIFSYEQYF. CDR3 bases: TGTGCCAGCAGCTGGGGACAGGGGATCTTTTCCTACGAGCAGTACTTC.

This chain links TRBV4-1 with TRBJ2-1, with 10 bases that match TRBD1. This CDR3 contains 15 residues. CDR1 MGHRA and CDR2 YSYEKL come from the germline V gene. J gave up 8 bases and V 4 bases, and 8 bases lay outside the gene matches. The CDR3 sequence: CASSRGQGTVDEQFF. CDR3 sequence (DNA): TGCGCCAGCAGCCGGGGACAGGGGACGGTGGATGAGCAGTTCTTC.